This T cell receptor beta chain came from a study of T cell repertoires in cytomegalovirus infection. This clonotype was seen at least ten times. CDR3 length equals 14 residues. CDR1 is SGHDN and CDR2 is FVKESK in the germline V gene. Trimming took 0 bases from V and 5 from J, leaving 10 bases between them. TCRdb reprocessed the reads via MiXCR and lists one record per CDR3 protein. The data show about 180,000 distinct CDR3 sequences, 13% to 15% seen once. The receptor's source is a human donor in good health (CMV status not recorded). Some clones in this sample may be carry-over from other donors' samples. This chain connects TRBV14 to TRBJ1-1; the D is unclear. Sequencing was carried out using PBMCs. CDR3 DNA sequence: TGTGCCAGCAGCCAAGAGGGAATGAGGACTGAAGCTTTCTTT. Its translation: CASSQEGMRTEAFF.